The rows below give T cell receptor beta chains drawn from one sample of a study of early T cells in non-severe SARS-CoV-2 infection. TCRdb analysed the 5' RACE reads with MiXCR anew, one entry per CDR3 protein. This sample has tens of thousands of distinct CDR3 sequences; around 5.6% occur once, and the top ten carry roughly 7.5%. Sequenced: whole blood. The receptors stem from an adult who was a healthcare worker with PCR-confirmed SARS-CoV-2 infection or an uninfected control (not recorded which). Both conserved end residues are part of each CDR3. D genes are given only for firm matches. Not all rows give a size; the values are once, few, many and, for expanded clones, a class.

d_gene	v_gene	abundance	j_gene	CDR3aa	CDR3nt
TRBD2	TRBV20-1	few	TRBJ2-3	CSARDSAGGTDTQYF	TGCAGTGCTAGAGATTCAGCGGGGGGCACAGATACGCAGTATTTT
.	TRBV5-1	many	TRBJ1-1	CASNPTGDMNTEAFF	TGCGCCAGCAATCCGACAGGCGACATGAACACTGAAGCTTTCTTT
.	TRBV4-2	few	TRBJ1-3	CASSRYGPGDGNTIYF	TGTGCCAGCAGCCGATATGGGCCAGGGGATGGAAACACCATATATTTT
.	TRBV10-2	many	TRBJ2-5	CASSVPDGEETQYF	TGCGCCAGCAGTGTACCAGACGGGGAAGAGACCCAGTACTTC
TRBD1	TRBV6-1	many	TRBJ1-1	CASSGQGAILAFF	TGTGCCAGCAGTGGACAGGGGGCGATTTTAGCTTTCTTT
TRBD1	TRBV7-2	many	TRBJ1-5	CASSLTGGSNQPQHF	TGTGCCAGCAGCTTAACAGGGGGAAGCAATCAGCCCCAGCATTTT
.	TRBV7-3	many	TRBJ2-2	CASSSGAGELFF	TGTGCCAGCAGCTCAGGGGCCGGGGAGCTGTTTTTT
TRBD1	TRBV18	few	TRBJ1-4	CASSPDGTVNEKLFF	TGTGCCAGCTCACCAGATGGGACAGTAAATGAAAAACTGTTTTTT
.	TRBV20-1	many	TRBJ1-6	CSARLGSGSPLHF	TGCAGTGCTAGACTTGGGAGCGGGTCACCCCTCCACTTT
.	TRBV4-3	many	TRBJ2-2	CASSQEGGWDTGELFF	TGCGCCAGCAGCCAAGAGGGGGGTTGGGACACCGGGGAGCTGTTTTTT
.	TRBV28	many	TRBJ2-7	CASSAPARQSYEQYF	TGTGCCAGCAGCGCGCCCGCAAGACAGTCCTACGAGCAGTACTTC
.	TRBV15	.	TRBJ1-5	CATSRDGRNNQPQHF	TGTGCCACCAGCAGAGATGGCAGGAACAATCAGCCCCAGCATTTT
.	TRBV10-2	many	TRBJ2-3	CASSSGPGTDTQYF	TGCGCCAGCAGCAGCGGGCCCGGCACAGATACGCAGTATTTT
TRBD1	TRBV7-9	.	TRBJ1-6	CASSLGRDRGSSYNSPLHF	TGTGCCAGCAGCTTAGGCCGGGACAGGGGAAGCTCCTATAATTCACCCCTCCACTTT
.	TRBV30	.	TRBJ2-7	CAWSEGGTSYEQYF	TGTGCCTGGAGTGAGGGCGGGACCTCCTACGAGCAGTACTTC
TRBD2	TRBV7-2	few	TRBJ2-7	CASSSTMTSGGAYEQYF	TGTGCCAGCAGCTCCACTATGACTAGCGGGGGCGCCTACGAGCAGTACTTC
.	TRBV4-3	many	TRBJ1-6	CASSQDSGYNSPLHF	TGCGCCAGCAGCCAAGACTCGGGTTATAATTCACCCCTCCACTTT
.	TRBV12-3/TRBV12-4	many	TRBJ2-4	CASSLASGVAKNIQYF	TGTGCCAGCAGTTTAGCATCAGGGGTGGCCAAAAACATTCAGTACTTC
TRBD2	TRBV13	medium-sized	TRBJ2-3	CASSSRPGLSTDTQYF	TGTGCCAGCAGCTCCCGTCCGGGACTAAGCACAGATACGCAGTATTTT
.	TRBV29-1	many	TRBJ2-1	CSVEDHGGTDNEQFF	TGCAGCGTTGAAGATCATGGGGGGACCGACAATGAGCAGTTCTTC
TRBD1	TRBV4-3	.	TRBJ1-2	CASSPEQGVYGYTF	TGCGCCAGCAGCCCCGAACAGGGGGTCTATGGCTACACCTTC
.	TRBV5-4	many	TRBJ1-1	CASSSPDTPAFF	TGTGCCAGCAGCTCCCCGGACACACCAGCTTTCTTT
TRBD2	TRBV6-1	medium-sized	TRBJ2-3	CASSDGTSGGAVPDTQYF	TGTGCCAGCAGTGACGGGACTAGCGGGGGGGCCGTCCCAGATACGCAGTATTTT
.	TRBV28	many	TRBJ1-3	CASSFTGTQVGNTIYF	TGTGCCAGCAGTTTCACCGGGACCCAAGTTGGAAACACCATATATTTT
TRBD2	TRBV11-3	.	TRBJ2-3	CASSFSGGSDTQYF	TGTGCCAGCAGCTTTAGCGGGGGGTCAGATACGCAGTATTTT
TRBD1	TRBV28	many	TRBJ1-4	CASSLPDRGANEKLFF	TGTGCCAGCAGTTTACCCGACAGGGGAGCTAATGAAAAACTGTTTTTT
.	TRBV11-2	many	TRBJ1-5	CASSSDRFQPQHF	TGTGCCAGCAGCTCCGACAGATTCCAGCCCCAGCATTTT
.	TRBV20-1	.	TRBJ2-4	CSAPPAGVGKNIQYF	TGCAGTGCTCCCCCGGCAGGGGTTGGCAAAAACATTCAGTACTTC
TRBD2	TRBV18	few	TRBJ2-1	CASSPVAGYNEQFF	TGTGCCAGCTCACCGGTAGCGGGGTACAATGAGCAGTTCTTC
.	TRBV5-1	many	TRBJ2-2	CASSSGSTGELFF	TGCGCCAGCAGCTCAGGGAGCACCGGGGAGCTGTTTTTT
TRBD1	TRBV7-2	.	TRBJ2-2	CASSLGTGTAGELFF	TGTGCCAGCAGCTTAGGGACAGGGACGGCCGGGGAGCTGTTTTTT
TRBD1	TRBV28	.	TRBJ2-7	CASSSPIRDSRSYEQYF	TGTGCCAGCAGTTCTCCCATCCGGGACAGCCGCTCCTACGAGCAGTACTTC
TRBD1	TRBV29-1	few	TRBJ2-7	CSATPVGRDRSSYEQYF	TGCAGCGCAACCCCTGTGGGACGGGACAGAAGCTCCTACGAGCAGTACTTC
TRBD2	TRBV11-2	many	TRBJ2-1	CASSLKLAVNEQFF	TGTGCCAGCAGCTTAAAACTAGCGGTCAATGAGCAGTTCTTC
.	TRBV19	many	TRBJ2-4	CASEERGIAKNIQYF	TGTGCCAGTGAGGAGAGGGGAATAGCCAAAAACATTCAGTACTTC
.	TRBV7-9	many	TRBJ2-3	CASSLSLDTQYF	TGTGCCAGCAGCTTAAGTCTAGATACGCAGTATTTT
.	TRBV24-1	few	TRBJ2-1	CATSDSQGSYNEQFF	TGTGCCACCAGTGATAGTCAGGGGTCCTACAATGAGCAGTTCTTC
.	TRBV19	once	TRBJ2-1	CASTIGGVRSVQFF	TGTGCCAGTACCATTGGGGGCGTCAGGTCTGTGCAGTTCTTC
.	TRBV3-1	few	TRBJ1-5	CASSPQGSNQPQHF	TGTGCCAGCAGCCCCCAGGGTAGCAATCAGCCCCAGCATTTT
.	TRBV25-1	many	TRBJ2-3	CASSESGAPDTQYF	TGTGCCAGCAGTGAGTCAGGGGCCCCAGATACGCAGTATTTT
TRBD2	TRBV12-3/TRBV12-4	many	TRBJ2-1	CASRTGTSGVNEQFF	TGTGCCAGCAGAACTGGGACTAGCGGGGTCAATGAGCAGTTCTTC
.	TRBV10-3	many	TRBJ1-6	CAIRPESSYNSPLHF	TGTGCCATCAGGCCGGAGAGCTCCTATAATTCACCCCTCCACTTT
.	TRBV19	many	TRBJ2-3	CASSSPGDTQYF	TGTGCCAGTAGTAGTCCCGGTGATACGCAGTATTTT
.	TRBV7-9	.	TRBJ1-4	CASSSAAVNEKLFF	TGTGCCAGCAGCTCGGCAGCCGTAAATGAAAAACTGTTTTTT
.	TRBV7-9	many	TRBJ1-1	CASSQSGGNTEAFF	TGTGCCAGCAGCCAATCTGGGGGTAACACTGAAGCTTTCTTT
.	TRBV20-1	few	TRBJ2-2	CSALWKANTGELFF	TGCAGTGCCCTTTGGAAAGCGAACACCGGGGAGCTGTTTTTT
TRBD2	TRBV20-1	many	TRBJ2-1	CSAYSGGDYNEQFF	TGCAGTGCCTATAGCGGGGGGGATTACAATGAGCAGTTCTTC
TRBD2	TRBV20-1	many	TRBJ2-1	CSTTGGPINEQFF	TGCAGTACCACGGGGGGGCCTATAAATGAGCAGTTCTTC
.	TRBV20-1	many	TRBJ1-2	CSARVSGNYGYTF	TGCAGTGCTAGAGTCTCCGGTAACTATGGCTACACCTTC